These 9 T cell receptor beta chains originate from one sample sequenced in a study of response to subunit inactivated influenza vaccine. TCRdb used MiXCR to reprocess the RT-PCR reads, holding one entry per CDR3 protein. Of 650,000 to 700,000 distinct CDR3 sequences in the sample, around 16% were seen once. The source material was PBMCs from blood, sampled about 11 days after vaccination. These receptor sequences come from a man aged 45-65 years who received an inactivated influenza vaccine.

The chain has TRBV6-5 and TRBJ1-5; D perhaps matches TRBD1 (6 bases). The CDR3 length is 15 residues. Deletions cut 3 bases from V and 6 bases from J, with 15 bases between. The germline gives CDR1 MNHEY, CDR2 SVGAGI. CDR3 region: CASSYGRGSGQPQHF. Written as DNA, the CDR3 is TGTGCCAGCAGTTATGGCAGGGGTTCGGGTCAGCCCCAGCATTTT.

The rearrangement uses TRBV7-8 and TRBJ2-3, with 10 bases aligning to TRBD1. Germline loops: CDR1 SGHVS, CDR2 FQNEAQ. The J segment lost 4 bases and the V segment lost 0 bases, leaving 4 bases of the junction unmatched. The CDR3 spans 16 residues. In nucleotides, the CDR3 is TGTGCCAGCAGCTTAGCCAGCGGGACAGGGGCAGATACGCAGTATTTT. Its protein product is CASSLASGTGADTQYF. Full variable domain (remainder filled in from reference TRBV7-8 and TRBJ2-3): GAGVSQSPRYKVAKRGQDVALRCDPISGHVSLFWYQQALGQGPEFLTYFQNEAQLDKSGLPSDRFFAERPEGSVSTLKIQRTQQEDSAVYLCASSLASGTGADTQYFGPGTRLTVL.

This clonotype was picked up a small number of times. The genes are TRBV20-1 and TRBJ2-5; the match to TRBD2 covers 11 bases. The J segment lost 4 bases and the V segment lost 0 bases, leaving 4 bases of the junction unmatched. This CDR3 comprises 15 residues. Germline V gene sequence: CDR1 DFQATT, CDR2 SNEGSKA (reference sequence). This CDR3 reads CSARDLAGGRETQYF. CDR3 DNA: TGCAGTGCTAGAGATCTAGCGGGGGGCCGAGAGACCCAGTACTTC.

This clonotype has more than one count but fewer than ten. At one end the junction does not follow the germline gene, possibly because of a read error. This chain links TRBV2 with TRBJ2-1; 13 bases map to TRBD2. The germline CDR1 and CDR2 sequences are SNHLY and FYNNEI. CDR3 length: 14 residues. In DNA, the CDR3 is TGTGCCAGCAGCCCCAGGACTAGCGGGGGCCCCTCTTCCTTC. This translates into CASSPRTSGGPSSF.

The V and J genes are TRBV5-8 and TRBJ2-5, with D uncertain. The ends were cut back, 1 base at V and 3 bases at J, with 10 bases in the middle. This CDR3 has 14 amino acids. Germline CDR1 reads SGHTS; CDR2 reads YDEGEE. In DNA, the CDR3 is TGTGCCAGCAGCTTGTTGGTCCCCGAAGAGACCCAGTACTTC. Residues: CASSLLVPEETQYF. The full variable domain, completed using reference TRBV5-8 and TRBJ2-5, is EAGVTQSPTHLIKTRGQQATLRCSPISGHTSVYWYQQALGLGLQFLLWYDEGEERNRGNFPPRFSGRQFPNYSSELNVNALELEDSALYLCASSLLVPEETQYFGPGTRLLVL.

This clonotype was observed a handful of times. J is TRBJ1-2 and V is TRBV7-9; tentative D call: TRBD1 (6 bases). The CDR3 covers 14 residues. V dropped 5 bases and J dropped 0 bases, with 10 bases sitting between them. The V gene's germline CDR1 is SEHNR and CDR2 FQNEAQ (reference sequence). CDR3 region: CASSLGQPNYGYTF. CDR3 nucleotide sequence: TGTGCCAGCAGCCTAGGACAGCCTAACTATGGCTACACCTTC.

There are a few counts of this clonotype. V gene TRBV20-1 combines with J gene TRBJ2-7, with 10 bases aligning to TRBD2. CDR3 length equals 15 residues. After removal of 3 bases from V and 0 bases from J, the junction contained 5 bases not matched to a gene. CDR1 DFQATT and CDR2 SNEGSKA come from the germline V gene (reference sequence). CDR3 loop: CSASLAGVSSYEQYF. The DNA for the CDR3 is TGCAGTGCTAGCCTAGCGGGGGTGAGCTCCTACGAGCAGTACTTC.

The gene calls are TRBV4-3 and TRBJ2-3, with D perhaps matching TRBD2 (5 bases). Deletions cut 0 bases from V and 4 bases from J, with 11 bases between. The CDR3 totals 15 residues. Germline CDR1 and CDR2: LGHNA and YSLEER. The CDR3 loop reads CASSQDRGPSDTQYF. The CDR3 nucleotides are TGCGCCAGCAGCCAAGACAGAGGGCCCTCAGATACGCAGTATTTT.

The V call is TRBV27, the J call TRBJ2-1, with 7 positions matching TRBD1. V lost 5 bases, J lost 6 bases, and 13 bases stayed unmatched. There are 16 residues in the CDR3. In germline, CDR1 is MNHEY, CDR2 SMNVEV (reference sequence). The DNA for the CDR3 is TGTGCCAGCAGTCCTCGCAGGGGGTCAGCGAGCAATGAGCAGTTCTTC. This gives the protein CASSPRRGSASNEQFF.